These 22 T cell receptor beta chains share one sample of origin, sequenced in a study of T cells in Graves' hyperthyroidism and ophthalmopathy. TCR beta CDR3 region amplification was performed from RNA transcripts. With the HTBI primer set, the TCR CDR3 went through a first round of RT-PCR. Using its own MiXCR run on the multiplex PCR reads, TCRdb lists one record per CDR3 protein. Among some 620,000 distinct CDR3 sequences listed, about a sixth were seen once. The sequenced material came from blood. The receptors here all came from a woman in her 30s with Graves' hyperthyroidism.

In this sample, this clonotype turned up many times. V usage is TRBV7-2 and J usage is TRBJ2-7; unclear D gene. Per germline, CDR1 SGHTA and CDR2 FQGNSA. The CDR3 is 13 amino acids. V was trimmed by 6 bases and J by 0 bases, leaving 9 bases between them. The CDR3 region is CASSSTSSYEQYF. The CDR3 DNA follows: TGTGCCAGCAGTTCAACGAGCTCCTACGAGCAGTACTTC.

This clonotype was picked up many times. Here the CDR3 DNA reads TGTGCCAGCAGCTTTCAATTGACAGGGTCAGGCGGGGAGCTGTTTTTT. Residues: CASSFQLTGSGGELFF. The rearrangement uses TRBV5-6 and TRBJ2-2, with 7 bases identical to TRBD1. From germline, CDR1 is SGHDT and CDR2 YYEEEE. V shed 2 bases, J shed 7 bases, and the junction held 11 bases outside the gene matches. This CDR3 has 16 amino acids.

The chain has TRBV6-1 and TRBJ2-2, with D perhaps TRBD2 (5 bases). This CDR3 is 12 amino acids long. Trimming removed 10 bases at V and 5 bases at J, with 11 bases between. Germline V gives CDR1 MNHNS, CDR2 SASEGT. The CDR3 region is CATLDFTGELFF. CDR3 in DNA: TGTGCCACCCTGGACTTTACCGGGGAGCTGTTTTTT.

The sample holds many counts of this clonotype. CDR3 nucleotide sequence: TGTGCCAGCAGTTGGAGCGGTACGCAGTATTTT. Translating gives CASSWSGTQYF. The chain couples TRBV6-1 to TRBJ2-3; possibly TRBD2 for D (5 bases). Germline values: CDR1 MNHNS, CDR2 SASEGT. V was trimmed by 5 bases and J by 8 bases, leaving 8 bases between them. CDR3 length equals 11 residues.

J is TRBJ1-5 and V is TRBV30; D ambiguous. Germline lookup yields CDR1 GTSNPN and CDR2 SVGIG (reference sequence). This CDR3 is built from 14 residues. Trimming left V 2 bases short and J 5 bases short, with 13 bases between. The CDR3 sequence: CAWSLQNPDQPQHF. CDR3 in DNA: TGTGCCTGGAGTCTGCAAAACCCGGATCAGCCCCAGCATTTT.

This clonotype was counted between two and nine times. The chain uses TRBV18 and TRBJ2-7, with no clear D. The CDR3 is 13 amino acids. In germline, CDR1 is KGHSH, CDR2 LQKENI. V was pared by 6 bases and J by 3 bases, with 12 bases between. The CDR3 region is CASSGTENYEQYF. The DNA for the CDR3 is TGTGCCAGCTCCGGAACGGAAAACTACGAGCAGTACTTC.

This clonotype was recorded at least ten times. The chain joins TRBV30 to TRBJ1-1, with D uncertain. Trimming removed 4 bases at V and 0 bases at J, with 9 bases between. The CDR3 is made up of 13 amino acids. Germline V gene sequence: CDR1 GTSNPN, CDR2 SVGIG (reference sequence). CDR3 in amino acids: CAWKAGLNTEAFF. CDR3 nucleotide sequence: TGTGCCTGGAAGGCGGGCTTGAACACTGAAGCTTTCTTT. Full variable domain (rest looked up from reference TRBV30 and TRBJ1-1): SQTIHQWPATLVQPVGSPLSLECTVEGTSNPNLYWYRQAAGRGLQLLFYSVGIGQISSEVPQNLSASRPQDRQFILSSKKLLLSDSGFYLCAWKAGLNTEAFFGQGTRLTVV.

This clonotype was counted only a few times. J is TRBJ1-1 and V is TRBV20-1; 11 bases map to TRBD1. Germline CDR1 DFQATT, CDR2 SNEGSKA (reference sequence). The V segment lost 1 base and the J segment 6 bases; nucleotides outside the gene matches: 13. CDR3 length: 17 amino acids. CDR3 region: CSARVRGQGAIVSEAFF. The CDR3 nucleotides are TGCAGTGCTAGAGTTCGCGGACAGGGGGCAATCGTATCTGAAGCTTTCTTT.

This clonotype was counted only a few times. The CDR3: CASSPIYTGNTEAFF. CDR3 sequence (DNA): TGTGCCAGCAGCCCTATCTACACCGGAAACACTGAAGCTTTCTTT. The V and J genes are TRBV7-3 and TRBJ1-1; D gene uncertain. Germline V gene lookup returns CDR1 SGHTA and CDR2 FQGTGA. The CDR3 is made up of 15 amino acids. The V end was cut by 5 bases, the J end by 2 bases, with 15 bases between.

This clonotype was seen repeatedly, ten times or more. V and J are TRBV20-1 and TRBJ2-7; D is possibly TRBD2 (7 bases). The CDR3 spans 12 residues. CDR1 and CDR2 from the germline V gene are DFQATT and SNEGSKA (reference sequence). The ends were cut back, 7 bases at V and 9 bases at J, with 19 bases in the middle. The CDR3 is CSGSAGEGAQYF. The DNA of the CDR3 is TGCAGTGGATCGGCAGGGGAGGGTGCGCAGTACTTC.

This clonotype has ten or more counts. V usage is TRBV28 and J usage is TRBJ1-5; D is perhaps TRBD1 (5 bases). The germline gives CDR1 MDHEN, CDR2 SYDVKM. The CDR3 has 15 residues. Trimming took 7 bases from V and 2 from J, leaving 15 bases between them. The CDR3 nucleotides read TGTGCCAGCAAGGCGGGGGTATGGGGCAATCAGCCCCAGCATTTT. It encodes CASKAGVWGNQPQHF.

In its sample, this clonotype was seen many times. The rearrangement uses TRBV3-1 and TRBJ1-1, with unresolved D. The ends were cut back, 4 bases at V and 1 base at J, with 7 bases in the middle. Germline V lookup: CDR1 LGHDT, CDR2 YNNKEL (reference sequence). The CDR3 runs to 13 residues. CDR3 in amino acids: CASSRVSNTEAFF. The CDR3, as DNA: TGTGCCAGCAGCCGGGTCTCGAACACTGAAGCTTTCTTT.

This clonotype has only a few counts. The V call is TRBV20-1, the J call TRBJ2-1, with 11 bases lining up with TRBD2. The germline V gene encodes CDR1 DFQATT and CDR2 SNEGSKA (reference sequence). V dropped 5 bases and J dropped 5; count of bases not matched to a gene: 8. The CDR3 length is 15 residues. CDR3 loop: CSASGIAGGHNEQFF. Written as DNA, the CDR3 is TGCAGTGCTTCCGGAATAGCGGGAGGGCACAATGAGCAGTTCTTC.

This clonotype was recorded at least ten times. CDR3: CASSPTSSNEQYF. Here the CDR3 DNA reads TGTGCCAGCAGCCCTACTAGTTCCAACGAGCAGTACTTC. This chain uses TRBV7-2 with TRBJ2-7, with TRBD2 as a possible D gene (5 bases). Germline CDR1 SGHTA, CDR2 FQGNSA. This CDR3 comprises 13 residues. Deletions cut 5 bases from V and 5 bases from J, with 13 bases between.

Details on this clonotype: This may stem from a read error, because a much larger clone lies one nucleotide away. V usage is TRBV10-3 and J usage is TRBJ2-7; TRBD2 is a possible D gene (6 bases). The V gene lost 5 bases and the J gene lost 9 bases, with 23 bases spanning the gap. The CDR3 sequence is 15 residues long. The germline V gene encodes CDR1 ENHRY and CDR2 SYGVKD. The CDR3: CAISSRLDEGFRQYF. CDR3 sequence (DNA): TGTGCCATCAGTTCAAGACTAGATGAGGGATTCCGGCAGTACTTC.

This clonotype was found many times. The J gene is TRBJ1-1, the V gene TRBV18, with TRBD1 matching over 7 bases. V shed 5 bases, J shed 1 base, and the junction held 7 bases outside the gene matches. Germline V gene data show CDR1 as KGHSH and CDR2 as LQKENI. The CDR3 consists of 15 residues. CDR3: CASSATGYGNTEAFF. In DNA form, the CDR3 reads TGTGCCAGCTCAGCGACAGGGTACGGGAACACTGAAGCTTTCTTT.

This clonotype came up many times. The CDR3 DNA sequence: TGTGCCAGCAGCTTGGGGGGAGGGGATCAGCCCCAGCATTTT. Protein sequence: CASSLGGGDQPQHF. The rearrangement links TRBV5-6 to TRBJ1-5; tentatively, D is TRBD1 (5 bases). V was shortened by 0 bases and J by 5 bases, with 9 bases between the two germline ends. The CDR3 is 14 residues long. CDR1 is SGHDT, CDR2 YYEEEE, per germline.

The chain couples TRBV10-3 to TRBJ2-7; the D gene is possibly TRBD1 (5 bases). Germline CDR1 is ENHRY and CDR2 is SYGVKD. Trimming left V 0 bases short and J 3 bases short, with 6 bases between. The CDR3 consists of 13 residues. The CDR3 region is CAISESDIYEQYF. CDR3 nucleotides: TGTGCCATCAGTGAGTCGGACATCTACGAGCAGTACTTC.

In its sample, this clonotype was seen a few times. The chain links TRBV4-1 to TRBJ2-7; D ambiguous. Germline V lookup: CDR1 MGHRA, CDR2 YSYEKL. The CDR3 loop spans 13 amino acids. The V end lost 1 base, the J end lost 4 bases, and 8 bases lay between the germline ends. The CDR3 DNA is TGCGCCAGCAGCCAAGTGGGCAGGTACGAGCAGTACTTC. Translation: CASSQVGRYEQYF.

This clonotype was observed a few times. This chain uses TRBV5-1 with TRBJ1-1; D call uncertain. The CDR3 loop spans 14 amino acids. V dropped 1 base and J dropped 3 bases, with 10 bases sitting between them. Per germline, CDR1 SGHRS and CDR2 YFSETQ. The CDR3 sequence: CASSLHGYDTEAFF. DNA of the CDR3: TGCGCCAGCAGCTTGCATGGGTACGACACTGAAGCTTTCTTT.

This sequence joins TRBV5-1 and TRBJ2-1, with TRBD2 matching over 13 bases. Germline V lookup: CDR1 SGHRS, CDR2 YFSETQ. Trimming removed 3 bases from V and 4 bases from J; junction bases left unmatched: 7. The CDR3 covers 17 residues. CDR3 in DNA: TGCGCCAGCAGCTCCGGACTAGCGGGAGATTGGTACAATGAGCAGTTCTTC. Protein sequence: CASSSGLAGDWYNEQFF.

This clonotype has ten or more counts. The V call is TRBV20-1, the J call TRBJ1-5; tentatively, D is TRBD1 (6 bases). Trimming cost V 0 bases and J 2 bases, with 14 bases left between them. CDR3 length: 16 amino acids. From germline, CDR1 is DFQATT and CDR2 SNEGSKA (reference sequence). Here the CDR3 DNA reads TGCAGTGCTAGAGATGGGCACAGGGAAGGCAATCAGCCCCAGCATTTT. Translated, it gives CSARDGHREGNQPQHF.